This T cell receptor beta chain derives from a study of neurological immune-mediated disorders (dated by TCRdb to about 2019). As for the study more broadly: Peripheral blood TCR-beta repertoires from HTLV-I-associated myelopathy (HAM/TSP) patients, multiple sclerosis patients and healthy controls were compared by UMI-based sequencing. The cohort comprised 65 to 75 subjects: some 14 HAM/TSP patients, approximately 34 multiple sclerosis patients and around 20 healthy controls. Longitudinal HAM/TSP and healthy donors were sampled at 3 time-points each (roughly 3-45 month intervals). The roughly 100 TCR-beta libraries covered PBMC samples along with longitudinal samples, technical triplicates, and paired sorted CD4+ and CD8+ T-cell subsets.

Here is what the overall study found, with its caveats: Across subjects, expanded clones never shared an identical CDR3 amino acid sequence, which suggests that the TCR-beta repertoires in every group were private. TCR clonal expansion was highest in HAM/TSP patients and lowest in MS patients, with MS patients falling below even healthy controls.

This clonotype has ten or more counts. Which antigen it targets is not known. No qualities accompany the bases; no much larger clone lies one base away. Clipping removes 8 bases from V and 7 bases from J, with 8 as the unmatched junction base count. The CDR3 goes from the cysteine to the phenylalanine over 12 residues. Only the CDR3 part of the read is kept: 36 bases, read in frame from the first base. The germline V gene encodes CDR1 MNHEY and CDR2 SVGAGI. This specimen's time point label, interpreted: longitudinal time-point 1 (baseline). For the unsorted PBMC libraries, 2 million PBMCs were stored in RNAlater at -80 degrees C until RNA extraction and were used to generate the libraries. Peripheral blood was subjected to Ficoll-Hypaque density gradient centrifugation to isolate PBMCs, which were then cryopreserved in liquid nitrogen. To synthesize cDNA, template-switch 5'RACE was performed with a primer carrying a 10-nucleotide random unique molecular identifier so that each TCR transcript was tagged. Every sequencing run covered 15-18 subjects and yielded more than 180 million TCR-beta sequences. Total RNA was extracted with the RNeasy kit. TCR-beta VDJ regions were amplified with primers for the TCR constant region and the 5'RACE anchor, using the KAPA Real-time Library Amplification kit. Sample indexes and Illumina adaptors were added in a first PCR, after which library yield was increased in a second PCR. After purification with Ampure beads, the TCR product of roughly 650 bp was size-selected on a 2% E-gel SizeSelection system. Before pooling, libraries had their quality checked on a Bioanalyzer, their concentration measured with Qubit, and their quantity determined with the Kapa Library Quantification kit. Libraries were sequenced paired-end 2 x 150 bp on an Illumina HiSeq 2500. To increase sequence diversity, roughly 24-32% phiX was spiked into each library pool. In the source study's methods: Quality-filtered reads were processed with the UMI-based MiGEC pipeline, which removed over 75% of raw TCR sequences during error correction. VDJ genes were aligned to IMGT germline references, and each clonotype was defined by a unique CDR3 amino acid sequence together with V-J genes. Clonal expansion, Shannon diversity, and CDR3 relatedness (CalcPairwiseDistances, ClusterSamples) were evaluated with VDJtools, and phylogenetic trees were built with CLCbio workbench. Using coefficient-of-variation modelling across technical triplicates, the study counted a clone as expanded if it had at least 8 unique UMIs. TCRdb's own reprocessing of the public reads used fastp at Q25 and MiXCR and kept productive beta chains. For every CDR3 protein sequence, its rows merge into one entry that carries the most common genes and DNA. These V and J calls originate from TCRdb's pipeline instead of the authors' own analysis. In all, the sample holds tens of thousands of distinct CDR3 sequences, and roughly 15% of those were seen once. The top ten hold about 4.6% of the sample.

The chain links TRBV6-5 with TRBJ2-7; TRBD2 aligns with 7 central bases. Sequencing input: PBMCs. This clonotype was sampled from a female donor with HTLV-1-associated myelopathy (HAM/TSP). The encoded CDR3 is CASRGDEAEQYF. The nucleotides are TGTGCCAGCCGGGGGGACGAGGCAGAGCAGTACTTC.